This T cell receptor (beta chain) was recorded in a study of TIL therapy for anti-PD-1-resistant metastatic lung cancer. Study details: Four tumors were EGFR-mutant and two were ALK-rearranged. Tumors carried a median about 1.5 non-synonymous mutations per megabase.

Germline CDR1 and CDR2: MRHNA and SNTAGT. The CDR3 runs to 17 residues. V lost 3 bases to trimming and J lost 1 base, with 18 bases between them. Study-wide findings and caveats: Many TIL product clones were absent from baseline tumor, suggesting clonal contraction.

As to this clone: Its target is unknown.

The immunoSEQ assay was v3. Libraries were prepared by immunoSEQ multiplex PCR; TCRdb keeps only in-frame clonotypes and omits some of them. The sample shows 95,000 or so clones, about 71% of them seen only once. Time point noted: pre-treatment sample, taken before nivolumab and TIL therapy. Tumor tissue came from excised metastases, mostly pleural nodules or supraclavicular lymph nodes. Enrollment ran from late 2017 to early 2020. The source of this sequence is a person between 25 and 79 years old with non-small cell lung cancer. Source: tumor tissue, taken at baseline. The rearrangement uses TRBV6-4 and TRBJ1-1, with D possibly being TRBD1 (6 bases). The CDR3 reads CASSEPGHRRGNTEAFF. Written as DNA, the CDR3 is TGTGCCAGCAGTGAACCGGGACACCGGAGGGGGAACACTGAAGCTTTCTTT.